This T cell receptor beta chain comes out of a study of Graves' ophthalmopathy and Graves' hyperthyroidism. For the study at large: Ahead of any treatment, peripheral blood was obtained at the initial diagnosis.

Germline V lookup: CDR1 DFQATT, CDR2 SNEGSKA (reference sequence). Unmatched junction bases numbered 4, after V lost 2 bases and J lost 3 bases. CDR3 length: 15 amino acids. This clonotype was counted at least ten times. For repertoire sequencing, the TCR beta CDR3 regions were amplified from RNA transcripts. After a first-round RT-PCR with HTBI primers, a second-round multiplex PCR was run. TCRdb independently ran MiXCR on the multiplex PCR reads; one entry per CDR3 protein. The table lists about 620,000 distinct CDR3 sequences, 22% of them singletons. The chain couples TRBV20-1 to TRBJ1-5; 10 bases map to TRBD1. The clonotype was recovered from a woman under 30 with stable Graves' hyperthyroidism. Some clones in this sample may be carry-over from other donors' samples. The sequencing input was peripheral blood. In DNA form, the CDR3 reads TGCAGTGCTAGAACGACAGGGGGCTTCAATCAGCCCCAGCATTTT. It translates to CSARTTGGFNQPQHF.